The clone carrying this T cell receptor beta chain was counted a few times. Its antigen remains unknown. Germline-derived CDR1 and CDR2 are SGHRS and YFSETQ. Trimming stripped 0 bases from V and 12 bases from J, with 10 bases between. The CDR3 contains 12 residues. This entry belongs to a study of cytomegalovirus exposure and HLA in healthy donors. Regarding the study as a whole: Per published reports, the classifier diagnosed cytomegalovirus status with high specificity and sensitivity. Immune exposure was documented only through CMV serostatus. Reportedly, HLA-A and HLA-B alleles of most subjects were accurately predicted from TCR beta. Sequencing probably produced one cluster of sequence variants that were highly shared.

A multiplex PCR was run with 60 Vbeta primers and 13 Jbeta primers. Libraries were prepared by immunoSEQ multiplex PCR; TCRdb keeps only in-frame clonotypes and omits some of them. The table lists 100,000 to 150,000 clones, over 60% of them singletons, with about 13% in the top ten. The rearrangement uses TRBV5-1 and TRBJ2-1, with D possibly TRBD2 on 5 matching bases. The clonotype was recovered from a woman aged 40 to 50 in good health and CMV-seropositive. Input material: PBMCs. Here the CDR3 reads CASSLDGGRQFF. DNA for the CDR3: TGCGCCAGCAGCTTGGATGGAGGACGGCAGTTCTTC.